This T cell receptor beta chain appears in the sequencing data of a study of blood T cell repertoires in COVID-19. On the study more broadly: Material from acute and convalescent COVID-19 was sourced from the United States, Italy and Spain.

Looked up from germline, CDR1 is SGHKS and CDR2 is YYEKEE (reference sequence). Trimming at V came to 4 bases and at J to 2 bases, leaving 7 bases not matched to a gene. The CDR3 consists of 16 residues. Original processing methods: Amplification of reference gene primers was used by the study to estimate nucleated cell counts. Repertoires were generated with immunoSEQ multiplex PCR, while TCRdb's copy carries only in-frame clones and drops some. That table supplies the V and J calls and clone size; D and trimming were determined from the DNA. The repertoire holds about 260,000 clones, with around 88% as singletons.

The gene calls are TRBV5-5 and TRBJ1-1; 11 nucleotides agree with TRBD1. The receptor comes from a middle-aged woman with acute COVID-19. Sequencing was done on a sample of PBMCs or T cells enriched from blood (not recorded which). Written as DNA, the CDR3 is TGTGCCAGCAGCAAAACGGACAGGGGGCTAAACACTGAAGCTTTCTTT. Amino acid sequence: CASSKTDRGLNTEAFF.